The next 3 T cell receptor beta chains were all read from a single sample in a study of T cell clones after liver transplantation. This table comes from immunoSEQ multiplex PCR, and its TCRdb copy is limited to in-frame clones, with some not included. The sample consists of about 99,000 clones, roughly 80% of them appearing once. The sequences come from CD4+ T cells from blood, collected around 50 months after liver transplant. All receptors come from a human patient who received a liver transplant. Some T cells may be provided by the graft donor.

This clone was detected only once. This rearrangement joins TRBV5-1 to TRBJ2-5; 9 nucleotides match TRBD1. The germline CDR1 and CDR2 sequences are SGHRS and YFSETQ. The CDR3 is made up of 15 amino acids. After removal of 4 bases from V and 5 bases from J, the junction contained 9 bases not matched to a gene. CDR3 nucleotide sequence: TGCGCCAGCAGCAGGGGGACAGGGAGCGGTGAGACCCAGTACTTC. It is translated as CASSRGTGSGETQYF.

V and J are TRBV19 and TRBJ2-7, with D unclear. The CDR3 spans 16 residues. Germline CDR1 and CDR2: LNHDA and SQIVND (reference sequence). V was shortened by 3 bases and J by 2 bases, with 17 bases between the two germline ends. The CDR3: CASSIVNTAPTYEQYF. Here the CDR3 DNA reads TGTGCCAGTAGTATTGTGAACACCGCTCCTACCTACGAGCAGTACTTC.

The J gene is TRBJ1-2, the V gene TRBV19, with D perhaps TRBD1 (5 bases). CDR1 LNHDA and CDR2 SQIVND come from the germline V gene (reference sequence). V lost 8 bases, J lost 5 bases, and 18 bases lay in between. The CDR3 length is 14 residues. The CDR3 reads CASAHQGTPYGYTF. CDR3 nucleotides: TGTGCCAGTGCGCACCAGGGAACTCCATATGGCTACACCTTC. Supplemented by reference TRBV19 and TRBJ1-2, the full variable domain reads DGGITQSPKYLFRKEGQNVTLSCEQNLNHDAMYWYRQDPGQGLRLIYYSQIVNDFQKGDIAEGYSVSREKKESFPLTVTSAQKNPTAFYLCASAHQGTPYGYTFGSGTRLTVV.